The entry below gives a single T cell receptor (beta chain) sequence along with its context. No antigen is known for it. Base qualities are not at hand, and no much larger clone is one base apart. These data belong to a study of blood T cell repertoires in COVID-19 (dated by TCRdb to the early 2020s). Broadly, across the study: Samples covering the acute and convalescent phases of COVID-19 were provided by collaborators in the United States, Italy and Spain. The prospective study material was composed of cDNA or gDNA derived from T cells, B-cell-depleted T cells, or PBMCs. Deeply sampled blood TCRbeta repertoires from subjects exposed to, actively infected with, or recovered from COVID-19 were included in the dataset. A freely available public database, intended as a resource for researchers studying the immune response to SARS-CoV-2, is where the repertoires were released. Samples were obtained from the ongoing ImmuneRACE study (first 160 participants) and from roughly 1,300 subjects provided by 6 global collaborators. The sample metadata nearly always contained a de-identified subject ID, COVID-19 status, age in years and sex. HLA class I and class II types, where available, came from metadata supplied by the sample provider rather than from assay-based typing. Findings and caveats that apply to the study as a whole: The amount of clinical and demographic metadata varied by source and participant and was provided uncurated.

The immunoSEQ Assay, a bias-controlled multiplex PCR, was used to amplify TCRbeta CDR3 regions from genomic DNA. The authors' analysis ran thus. Within the assay, amplification of reference gene primers was used to estimate how many nucleated cells each sample contained. Sequence reads were collapsed and filtered to measure the absolute abundance of every unique TCRbeta CDR3 rearrangement. For each sample, productive Simpson clonality was calculated as the square root of Simpson's diversity index across productive rearrangements. TCRdb holds this immuneACCESS table with in-frame rearrangements only. Some clones are missing; in checked studies, unresolved V genes explain under half, and the rest has no known cause. Clonal size and the V and J genes are those of that table, whereas D and trimming came from the DNA. The sample contains approximately 210,000 clones, roughly four fifths of them found a single time. The ten largest clones take up about 15% of the sample.

Participants in the prospective study were enrolled through a virtual design, were aged 18 to 89 years, and lived in under 25 United States geographic areas. To assign participants to cohorts, the prospective study relied on clinical history that participants themselves reported in a screening survey and a study questionnaire. For ImmuneRACE Cohort 3, a participant was defined as recovered based on two consecutive negative NP/OP PCR tests, clearance by a healthcare professional, or resolution of symptoms. In the prospective study, mobile phlebotomists collected whole blood, serum and a nasopharyngeal or oropharyngeal swab from each participant. Participants in the prospective study had the option to provide additional blood draws and questionnaires over a 2-month period. Before DNA extraction, blood samples from the prospective study were shipped at room temperature or frozen. The CDR3 starts with the cysteine, ends with the phenylalanine, and has 16 residues. Only the CDR3 DNA is retained, 48 bases long and in frame from the first base. V is cut back by 0 bases and J by 8 bases, with 10 bases in the junction unmatched. In the germline V gene (reference sequence), CDR1 corresponds to LNHDA and CDR2 to SQIVND.

Recombination linked TRBV19 to TRBJ1-2; TRBD1 aligns with 9 central bases. The sample consisted of PBMCs or T cells enriched from blood (not recorded which). This clonotype originated in a man aged 35 to 55 who had recovered from COVID-19. Here is the DNA: TGTGCCAGTAGTATAGACCGGGACAGGGAATATCTCGGCTACACCTTC. Translation gives CASSIDRDREYLGYTF.